This T cell receptor beta chain was documented in a study of regulatory T cells in long-lasting Graves disease (dated by TCRdb to about 2021). For the study in its entirety: Persistent Graves' disease meant more than 5 years of antithyroid drug treatment with TSH receptor autoantibodies that stayed positive. Antithyroid drugs had been taken for approximately 10 years on average by persistent Graves' disease patients in the clinical cohort. Persistent Graves' disease patients were compared with newly diagnosed Graves' disease patients by peripheral blood TCR sequencing and RNA sequencing. TCR sequencing covered around 13 persistent and some 20 newly diagnosed Graves' disease patients, approximately 33 samples in total. The study took place in China and was registered as a clinical trial.

The time point label, read with the paper, signifies: persistent/refractory GD, antithyroid drugs over 5 years with positive TRAb. For both TCR sequencing and RNA sequencing, RNA was extracted from PBMCs using TRIzol. The diagnosis of Graves' disease followed American Thyroid Association guidelines. Recruitment of patients was carried out at an endocrinology department in Xi'an, China. From each patient, about 8.9 milliliters of peripheral blood was collected into an EDTA anticoagulant tube. PBMCs were isolated by Ficoll Paque Plus density gradient separation without further T cell sorting. RNA quality was checked with an Agilent 2100 Bioanalyzer and agarose gel, and concentration with a NanoDrop 2000. This clonotype was seen ten or more times. Which antigen it targets is not known. The junction does not match germline at one end; this may be a read error. From a lookup of the germline V gene, CDR1 and CDR2 are SGHTA and FQGNSA. From the cysteine up to the phenylalanine, the CDR3 has a length of 13 residues. Only CDR3 DNA is held: 39 bases, read in frame from base 1.

The investigation overall reported the following: Compared with newly diagnosed patients, persistent Graves' disease patients had lower TCR Shannon entropy and fewer highly expanded clones, which suggests clonal expansion. Sequencing and analysis were limited to the TCR beta chain. Preferential use of TRBV28, TRBJ1-2 and TRBJ2-5 was observed in persistent disease, whereas TRBV20-1 and TRBJ2-1 were favored in newly diagnosed disease. Peripheral blood alone was examined, since thyroid tissue, which constituted the primary lesion, could not be accessed. A larger number of public clonotypes was shared among persistent patients (2,741) than among newly diagnosed patients (roughly 930). As a limitation, the authors acknowledged that the small sample size may reduce accuracy.

To prepare the library, multiplex PCR was applied. The sequencing machine was an Illumina HiSeq 4000. iRepertoire HTBI primers and Arm-PCR amplification of CDR3 regions were used to construct TCR beta libraries. PCR products were gel purified before sequencing. In the authors' own workflow: Across samples, around 58 TRBV and over 11 TRBJ segments were identified and used for gene usage analysis of CDR3 amino acid clonotypes. COPE and FqMerger were used to merge the filtered high-quality paired reads into contigs. BLAST was used to align contigs to the IMGT TRBV, TRBD and TRBJ reference genes, and CDR3 was defined following IMGT. Clonotypes above 0.1% frequency were classified as highly expanded clones. Repertoire diversity was measured by Shannon entropy, and V-J evenness by the Gini coefficient. A clonotype found in more than one individual was treated as public. TCRdb reprocessing: public reads trimmed at Q25 with fastp, clones called with MiXCR, in-frame beta chains kept. Rows are combined by CDR3 protein, so each entry shows the most common genes and DNA. The V and J calls follow TCRdb's processing rather than the paper's. The sample table contains roughly 700,000 distinct CDR3 sequences; only one count was recorded for about 30% of them. The leading ten clones occupy about 42% of the sample.

Recombination connected TRBV7-2 to TRBJ2-5; the junction holds 10 bases that match TRBD2. This specimen consisted of peripheral blood mononuclear cells (PBMCs), obtained when the disease was refractory, from a patient treated with antithyroid drugs. The receptor was derived from a female donor with Graves disease. The nucleotide sequence reads as follows: TGTGCCAGCAGCCGCCTAGCGGGAGAAAGGCGGGTCTTC. This yields the protein CASSRLAGERRVF.